The clone carrying this TCR beta chain came up many times. Its antigen is unidentified. This specimen comes from a study of T cells in Graves' hyperthyroidism and ophthalmopathy. Study overall: Peripheral blood was drawn at first diagnosis, prior to all treatment.

Trimming cost V 5 bases and J 1 base, with 19 bases left between them. The CDR3 spans 17 residues. Germline CDR1 is SEHNR and CDR2 is FQNEAQ (reference sequence). RNA transcripts yielded amplified TCR beta CDR3 regions. HTBI primers were used for first-round RT-PCR of the TCR CDR3. Each CDR3 protein gets one entry after TCRdb re-called the multiplex PCR reads with MiXCR. The sample has roughly 300,000 distinct CDR3 sequences, around 20% seen once; the top ten hold 50%. Patients having uncontrolled infection, another autoimmune disease, pregnancy or lactation were not included. General study points: Ophthalmopathy was told apart from stable hyperthyroidism by a 13 V-J model.

The clonotype was recovered from a woman between 45 and 65 years old with Graves' hyperthyroidism. What was sequenced was blood. V usage is TRBV7-9 and J usage is TRBJ2-3, with D perhaps being TRBD1 or TRBD2 (5 bases each). CDR3: CASSLRRGDPGTDTQYF. The DNA of the CDR3 is TGTGCCAGCAGCCTTAGAAGAGGGGATCCAGGCACAGATACGCAGTATTTT.